A selection of T cell receptor beta chains follows, all from one sample in a study of blood T cell repertoires in COVID-19. Clones were sequenced by immunoSEQ multiplex PCR, and TCRdb holds only the in-frame ones, with some missing. The sample shows approximately 200,000 clones, about 86% of them seen only once. The sequenced material came from peripheral blood. All receptors come from a man in his 60s who had recovered from COVID-19. The CDR3 runs from the conserved cysteine through the conserved F or W. D genes are given only for firm matches. The size of a clone is reported for some rows only, either as once, few or many, or as a class for expanded clones.

d_gene	v_gene	abundance	j_gene	CDR3nt	CDR3aa
TRBD1	TRBV2	-	TRBJ2-5	TGTGCCAGCAGTGTATGGGACAGGGTGCAGACCCAGTACTTC	CASSVWDRVQTQYF
TRBD1	TRBV5-1	-	TRBJ1-6	TGCGCCAGCAGCTCTAGAGGGACAGGGGTTAATTCACCCCTCCACTTT	CASSSRGTGVNSPLHF
TRBD1	TRBV19	-	TRBJ2-7	TGTGCCAGTAGTAACCAGGGGGCACACGAGCAGTACTTC	CASSNQGAHEQYF
-	TRBV24-1	-	TRBJ2-7	TGTGCCACCAGTGAACAGGGATACGAGCAGTACTTC	CATSEQGYEQYF
TRBD1	TRBV6-6	-	TRBJ2-7	TGTGCCAGCAGAGGCACCGGACAGGGAGCCGGCGAGCAGTACTTC	CASRGTGQGAGEQYF
-	TRBV30	-	TRBJ1-2	TGTGCCTGGACCGCGGGGAACTATGGCTACACCTTC	CAWTAGNYGYTF
-	TRBV19	-	TRBJ2-7	TGTGCCAGTAGTCGGGAATTATCCTACGAGCAGTACTTC	CASSRELSYEQYF
-	TRBV28	-	TRBJ1-2	TGTGCCTCTCGGACACCGAGCTATGGCTACACCTTC	CASRTPSYGYTF
TRBD1	TRBV7-8	-	TRBJ2-7	TGTGCCAGCAGCAGGACAGGGGCCTTTTCCTCCTACGAGCAGTACTTC	CASSRTGAFSSYEQYF
-	TRBV5-1	-	TRBJ2-7	TGCGCCAGCAGGAACAGGGAGGGCGGGTTGCAGCAGTACTTC	CASRNREGGLQQYF
-	TRBV19	-	TRBJ1-5	TGTGCCAGTAACCTGAGAGGCGGCAATCAGCCCCAGCATTTT	CASNLRGGNQPQHF
TRBD2	TRBV4-3	-	TRBJ2-3	TGCGCCAGCAGCCAAGGGGTAGCGGGGAGCACAGATACGCAGTATTTT	CASSQGVAGSTDTQYF
TRBD1	TRBV6-5	-	TRBJ2-7	TGTGCCAGCAGTTATTCCGGGACAGGTGACGCCTACGAGCAGTACTTC	CASSYSGTGDAYEQYF
-	TRBV11-2	-	TRBJ2-2	TGTGCCAGCAGCTTATTAGTCTGGACAAACACCGGGGAGCTGTTTTTT	CASSLLVWTNTGELFF
TRBD1	TRBV9	-	TRBJ1-4	TGTGCCAGCAGCGGAGGGGACAGGGCGGTTGCAACTAATGAAAAACTGTTTTTT	CASSGGDRAVATNEKLFF
-	TRBV27	-	TRBJ2-7	TGTGCCAGCAGCAGGCTAGGAGGTGGGAACGAGCAGTACTTC	CASSRLGGGNEQYF
TRBD2	TRBV4-1	-	TRBJ2-3	TGCGCCAGCAGCCACGGACTAGCGGGAAGCACAGATACGCAGTATTTT	CASSHGLAGSTDTQYF
-	TRBV6-5	-	TRBJ1-5	TGTGCCAGCAGCACAACGGGGAACCAGCCCCAGCATTTT	CASSTTGNQPQHF
TRBD2	TRBV14	-	TRBJ2-2	TGTGCCAGCAGCGCCCTAAGCGGGGGAAGGACCGGGGAGCTGTTTTTT	CASSALSGGRTGELFF
-	TRBV27	-	TRBJ2-7	TGTGCCAGCAGTTTACAAGGGGCTTTCGGCGAGCAGTACTTC	CASSLQGAFGEQYF
TRBD1	TRBV7-9	-	TRBJ1-1	TGTGCCAGCAGCTTAGTCGACAGGGGTCGGAAGGCTTTCTTT	CASSLVDRGRKAFF
-	TRBV18	-	TRBJ1-5	TGTGCCAGCTCACCCCCCGGCGGGCGCAATCAGCCCCAGCATTTT	CASSPPGGRNQPQHF
-	TRBV5-1	-	TRBJ1-1	TGCGCCAGCACACCGAAAAGCGGACAGAGCACTGAAGCTTTCTTT	CASTPKSGQSTEAFF
TRBD1	TRBV5-1	-	TRBJ1-1	TGCGCCAGCAGCTTGGGGGGACAGTCGAACACTGAAGCTTTCTTT	CASSLGGQSNTEAFF
TRBD1	TRBV6-5	-	TRBJ2-5	TGTGCCAGCAGAACAGGGGTATGGGAGACCCAGTACTTC	CASRTGVWETQYF
-	TRBV12-5	-	TRBJ2-4	-	CASGLGTGIKYF
TRBD2	TRBV11-2	-	TRBJ2-3	TGTGCCAGCAGCTTCCCCTTGACTAGCGGGAACACAGATACGCAGTATTTT	CASSFPLTSGNTDTQYF
TRBD1	TRBV9	-	TRBJ2-7	TGTGCCAGCAGCGTATCCGCAGGGACAGGCCTCCACTACGAGCAGTACTTC	CASSVSAGTGLHYEQYF
-	TRBV28	-	TRBJ1-5	TGTGCCAGCCACCCGAGCACGAGCAATCAGCCCCAGCATTTT	CASHPSTSNQPQHF
-	TRBV30	-	TRBJ1-2	TGTGCCCATTCAGGGGACTATGGCTACACCTTC	CAHSGDYGYTF
TRBD2	TRBV27	-	TRBJ2-2	TGTGCCAGCAGTCTAAACGGACTAGCGGTAACCGGGGAGCTGTTTTTT	CASSLNGLAVTGELFF
TRBD1	TRBV5-1	-	TRBJ1-3	TGCGCCAGCAGACCCGGGACAGGCCCCGCCGGTATCTCTGGAAACACCATATATTTT	CASRPGTGPAGISGNTIYF
TRBD2	TRBV5-1	-	TRBJ2-1	TGCGCCAGCAGCCCGACGGCGGGAGGATCGTACAATGAGCAGTTCTTC	CASSPTAGGSYNEQFF
TRBD1	TRBV19	-	TRBJ1-5	TGTGCCAGTGCGTGGGGGACAGCCTCGGGCGATCAGCCCCAGCATTTT	CASAWGTASGDQPQHF
TRBD1	TRBV5-4	-	TRBJ2-5	TGTGCCAGCAGCTGGACAGGGGGCTCCCAAGAGACCCAGTACTTC	CASSWTGGSQETQYF
-	TRBV11-2	-	TRBJ1-2	TGTGCCAGCAGCCCGCGGGACGGCGGATATGGCTACACCTTC	CASSPRDGGYGYTF
TRBD1	TRBV4-2	-	TRBJ2-1	TGTGCCAGCAGCCAAGGGACAGGGAAAAATGAGCAGTTCTTC	CASSQGTGKNEQFF
TRBD1	TRBV10-2	-	TRBJ2-2	TGCGCCAGCAGAGACAGGGTGGGGACCTGGGAGCTGTTTTTT	CASRDRVGTWELFF
-	TRBV6-2/TRBV6-3	-	TRBJ2-6	TGTGCCAGCAGTGAGGATGGGTCTGGGGCCAACGTCCTGACTTTC	CASSEDGSGANVLTF
-	TRBV7-2	-	TRBJ1-4	TGTGCCAGCAGCCTAGTGAGGACAGACACTTCAACTAATGAAAAACTGTTTTTT	CASSLVRTDTSTNEKLFF
TRBD2	TRBV6-2/TRBV6-3	-	TRBJ2-7	TGTGCCAGCAGCCCTGGACTAGCGGGGCACTACGAGCAGTACTTC	CASSPGLAGHYEQYF
-	TRBV6-5	few	TRBJ2-5	TGTGCCAGCAGTTACTCGACAGGACTGCCTCAAGAGACCCAGTACTTC	CASSYSTGLPQETQYF
-	TRBV27	-	TRBJ2-2	TGTGCCAGCAGCGGGAGCGCCGCGACCGGGGAGCTGTTTTTT	CASSGSAATGELFF
TRBD1	TRBV19	-	TRBJ2-7	TGTGCCAGTAGTATAGGGCCCAGGGGGGAGCAGTACTTC	CASSIGPRGEQYF
-	TRBV6-5	once	TRBJ2-3	TGTGCCAGCAGTTACCGGGGGTTCTACACAGATACGCAGTATTTT	CASSYRGFYTDTQYF
TRBD2	TRBV7-3	-	TRBJ2-1	TGTGCCAGCAGCTTAGAGATACAGGGAGCGGGAGGCTTAAACAATGAGCAGTTCTTC	CASSLEIQGAGGLNNEQFF
-	TRBV18	-	TRBJ1-1	TGTGCCAGCTCACGGGGCGGGAACACTGAAGCTTTCTTT	CASSRGGNTEAFF
-	TRBV18	few	TRBJ1-1	TGTGCCAGCTCACCACCGGCGAGGACTGAAGCTTTCTTT	CASSPPARTEAFF
-	TRBV24-1	-	TRBJ2-3	TGTGCCACCAGTGATCTCTACAGGGATACGCAGTATTTT	CATSDLYRDTQYF
TRBD1	TRBV10-3	-	TRBJ1-1	TGTGCCTCCCGCGAACAGGGGGGAACTGAAGCTTTCTTT	CASREQGGTEAFF
TRBD1	TRBV15	-	TRBJ2-1	TGTGCCACCAGGCGGACAGGGTTCAGCTCCTACAATGAGCAGTTCTTC	CATRRTGFSSYNEQFF
TRBD2	TRBV27	-	TRBJ2-1	TGTGCCAGCAGCGTAGTAGCGGGAGCCAATGAGCAGTTCTTC	CASSVVAGANEQFF
-	TRBV5-1	-	TRBJ2-2	TGCGCCAGCAGCTCGGACAGACCGAACACCGGGGAGCTGTTTTTT	CASSSDRPNTGELFF
-	TRBV19	-	TRBJ1-6	TGTGCCAGTAGTATTTTGGCGGGAGCTAATTCACCCCTCCACTTT	CASSILAGANSPLHF
TRBD1	TRBV5-1	-	TRBJ2-1	TGCGCCAGCAGCCGGGACAGGGGTCATAATGAGCAGTTCTTC	CASSRDRGHNEQFF
TRBD1	TRBV19	-	TRBJ2-5	TGTGCAACCTCGGAGCGGGCCAGGTGGGGGACAGGGGTCCGGGAGACCCAGTACTTC	CATSERARWGTGVRETQYF
-	TRBV3-1/TRBV3-2	-	TRBJ1-1	TGTGCCAGCAGCCCCCTTTGGGGGGGCAACACTGAAGCTTTCTTT	CASSPLWGGNTEAFF
-	TRBV20-1	-	TRBJ1-2	TGCAGTGCTAGTCGGGAGGGGGGCCCCGGTGGCTACACCTTC	CSASREGGPGGYTF
-	TRBV10-2	-	TRBJ1-1	TGCGCCAGCAGTGAGTCCGGGAACACTGAAGCTTTCTTT	CASSESGNTEAFF